These 17 T cell receptor beta chains were all obtained from the same sample, sequenced in a study of blood T cell repertoires in COVID-19. TCRdb's copy holds only in-frame clones and misses some; the assay was immunoSEQ multiplex PCR. The data hold some 300,000 clones, with 89% observed a single time. The sample consisted of PBMCs or T cells enriched from blood (not recorded which). The receptors stem from a woman in her thirties or forties who had recovered from COVID-19.

The rearrangement links TRBV2 to TRBJ1-2; tentative D call: TRBD1 (6 bases). Trimming stripped 6 bases from V and 1 base from J, with 9 bases between. Germline CDR1 and CDR2: SNHLY and FYNNEI. The CDR3 extends over 13 amino acids. CDR3 bases: TGTGCCAGCAGGCCAGGGGTTAACTATGGCTACACCTTC. Protein product: CASRPGVNYGYTF.

The genes are TRBV19 and TRBJ2-1; 7 positions agree with TRBD1. The CDR3 loop spans 13 amino acids. The ends lost 4 bases at V and 5 bases at J; junction bases unmatched: 2. Germline V gene sequence: CDR1 LNHDA, CDR2 SQIVND (reference sequence). Here the CDR3 DNA reads TGTGCCAGTAGTAGACAGGGTGACAATGAGCAGTTCTTC. It encodes CASSRQGDNEQFF.

The rearrangement joins TRBV2 to TRBJ1-5; D might be TRBD1 (5 bases). This CDR3 region has 13 residues. Trimming took off 6 bases at V and 16 bases at J, with 22 bases between the two ends. Germline V gene sequence: CDR1 SNHLY, CDR2 FYNNEI. CDR3 in DNA: TGTGCCAGCAGCGCCGAGTGGAGGGGAATACGACATTTT. Translated, it gives CASSAEWRGIRHF.

The chain employs TRBV28 and TRBJ1-1; tentative D call: TRBD1 (5 bases). V lost 3 bases to trimming and J lost 4 bases, with 12 bases between them. Germline assignment: CDR1 MDHEN and CDR2 SYDVKM. This CDR3 region has 14 residues. CDR3 residues: CASSLPGGATEAFF. For the CDR3, the DNA is TGTGCCAGCAGTTTGCCCGGAGGGGCCACTGAAGCTTTCTTT.

CDR3 DNA: TGTGCCAGCAGCCCTGGGACAGCTTATAATTCACCCCTCCACTTT. Protein product: CASSPGTAYNSPLHF. This chain joins TRBV7-9 and TRBJ1-6; TRBD1 agrees at 7 bases. The junction had 5 bases not matched to a gene; V was cut back by 5 bases and J by 4 bases. Germline V CDR1 and CDR2: SEHNR, FQNEAQ (reference sequence). The length of the CDR3 is 15 residues.

CDR3 loop: CASSPKRTQETQYF. CDR3 nucleotides: TGTGCCAGCAGCCCTAAAAGGACTCAAGAGACCCAGTACTTC. The chain links TRBV7-8 to TRBJ2-5, with D perhaps TRBD2 (5 bases). Trimming stripped 5 bases from V and 2 bases from J, with 12 bases between. This CDR3 has 14 amino acids. Germline loops: CDR1 SGHVS, CDR2 FQNEAQ.

The CDR3, as DNA: TGTGCCAGCAGCCGAACGACAGGGGGCTATGGCTACACCTTC. Translation: CASSRTTGGYGYTF. The chain uses TRBV3-1 (or the pseudogene TRBV3-2) and TRBJ1-2; 9 bases match TRBD1. This CDR3 contains 14 residues. V lost 4 bases, J lost 4 bases, and 4 bases stayed unmatched. In germline, CDR1 is LGHDT, CDR2 YNNKEL (reference sequence).

The genes are TRBV7-2 and TRBJ1-1; a possible D gene is TRBD1 (6 bases). Germline values: CDR1 SGHTA, CDR2 FQGNSA. V dropped 5 bases and J dropped 0 bases, with 10 bases sitting between them. The CDR3 has 14 amino acids. In DNA, the CDR3 is TGTGCCAGCAGCCGGACAGCGCTGAACACTGAAGCTTTCTTT. Protein sequence: CASSRTALNTEAFF. Full variable domain (outside the CDR3, taken from reference TRBV7-2 and TRBJ1-1): GAGVSQSPSNKVTEKGKDVELRCDPISGHTALYWYRQSLGQGLEFLIYFQGNSAPDKSGLPSDRFSAERTGGSVSTLTIQRTQQEDSAVYLCASSRTALNTEAFFGQGTRLTVV.

The DNA of the CDR3 is TGTGCCAGCAGCGTAGGTGACAGAGGCCTCACCGGGGAGCTGTTTTTT. Amino acids: CASSVGDRGLTGELFF. The V call is TRBV9, the J call TRBJ2-2, with D possibly matching TRBD1 (5 bases). The CDR3 is 16 residues long. Trimming pared 0 bases from V and 4 bases from J, leaving 13 bases between. Germline V lookup: CDR1 SGDLS, CDR2 YYNGEE.

The chain combines TRBV19 with TRBJ1-2, with TRBD1 identical over 8 bases. CDR3 size: 14 residues. CDR1 and CDR2 (germline): LNHDA, SQIVND (reference sequence). V dropped 5 bases and J dropped 8; count of bases not matched to a gene: 10. CDR3 region: CASSVFQGARGYTF. The CDR3 DNA reads as TGTGCCAGTAGTGTCTTCCAGGGGGCGCGGGGCTACACCTTC.

CDR3 nucleotide sequence: TGTGCCAGCAGCTTATCGGGGGGGACACAAGAGACCCAGTACTTC. Its translation is CASSLSGGTQETQYF. J is TRBJ2-5 and V is TRBV7-3; 8 positions agree with TRBD2. The J segment lost 2 bases and the V segment lost 2 bases, leaving 4 bases of the junction unmatched. The CDR3 runs 15 residues. Germline-derived CDR1 and CDR2 are SGHTA and FQGTGA.

The V and J genes are TRBV12-3 or TRBV12-4 and TRBJ2-5; D remains unclear. This CDR3 has 12 amino acids. Trimming left V 6 bases short and J 5 bases short, with 10 bases between. CDR3 DNA: TGTGCCAGCAGGCGTGAGTTTGAGACCCAGTACTTC. It specifies CASRREFETQYF.

The chain recombines TRBV10-1 with TRBJ2-7, with a tentative D call TRBD2 (6 bases). The CDR3 has 13 residues. Germline V CDR1 and CDR2: WNHNN, SYGVQD (reference sequence). V gave up 5 bases and J gave up 0 bases, with 8 bases separating them. CDR3 DNA: TGCGCCAGCAGTCCCGGGGGCTCCTACGAGCAGTACTTC. This sequence encodes CASSPGGSYEQYF.

For the CDR3, the DNA is TGTGCCAGCTCACCACTCGGGGGGATATTGGGCACTGAAGCTTTCTTT. This gives the protein CASSPLGGILGTEAFF. The chain has TRBV18 and TRBJ1-1; the D gene is possibly TRBD1 (5 bases). The germline gives CDR1 KGHSH, CDR2 LQKENI. This CDR3 has 16 residues. V lost 1 base and J 4 bases, leaving 16 bases between the germline ends.

The J gene is TRBJ2-1, the V gene TRBV30; 7 nucleotides agree with TRBD1. V was clipped by 3 bases and J by 12 bases; unmatched bases: 14. The length of the CDR3 is 14 residues. Per the germline V gene, CDR1 is GTSNPN and CDR2 is SVGIG (reference sequence). The CDR3 bases are TGTGCCTGGAGGGAACAGGGGTATTTAAGAGGGCAGTTCTTC. It codes for CAWREQGYLRGQFF.

The chain carries TRBV6-5 and TRBJ1-2, with D possibly being TRBD1 (6 bases). With 6 bases removed from V and 2 bases from J, the gap between germline ends came to 13 bases. The CDR3 loop spans 14 amino acids. CDR1 is MNHEY and CDR2 is SVGAGI in the germline V gene. CDR3 bases: TGTGCCAGCAGACTACAGGGCGGGAACTATGGCTACACCTTC. The encoded protein is CASRLQGGNYGYTF.

This sequence joins TRBV2 and TRBJ1-1, with 9 bases matching TRBD1. Germline V gives CDR1 SNHLY, CDR2 FYNNEI. The CDR3 has 14 residues. With 4 bases clipped from V and 11 bases from J, the junction kept 11 bases outside the gene matches. The CDR3 nucleotides are TGTGCCAGCAGTGTAACGTGGGGACAGGGCAACGCTTTCTTT. Translated: CASSVTWGQGNAFF.